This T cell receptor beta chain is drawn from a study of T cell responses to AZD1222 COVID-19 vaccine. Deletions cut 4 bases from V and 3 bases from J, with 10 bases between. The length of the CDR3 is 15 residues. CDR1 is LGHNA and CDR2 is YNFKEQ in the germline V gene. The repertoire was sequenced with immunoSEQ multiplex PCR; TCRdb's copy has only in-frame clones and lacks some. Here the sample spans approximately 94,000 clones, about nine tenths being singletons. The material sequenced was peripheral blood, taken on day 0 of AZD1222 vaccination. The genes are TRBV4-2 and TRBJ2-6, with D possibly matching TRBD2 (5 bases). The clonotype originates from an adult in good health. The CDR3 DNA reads TGTGCCAGCAGCCTTGAGGGTGGTGGGGCCAACGTCCTGACTTTC. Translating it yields CASSLEGGGANVLTF.